This TCR beta chain is drawn from a study of regulatory T cells in long-lasting Graves disease. Study-wide findings and caveats: Persistent cases favored TRBV28, TRBJ1-2 and TRBJ2-5. Patients with persistent Graves' had lower TCR diversity than newly diagnosed patients.

Researchers made TCR beta libraries by using iRepertoire HTBI primers and running Arm-PCR on CDR3 regions. TCRdb used MiXCR to reprocess the multiplex PCR reads, holding one entry per CDR3 protein. The top ten hold about 10% of the sample, which has 400,000 to 500,000 distinct CDR3 sequences, about 17% seen once. Described time point: newly diagnosed GD, antithyroid drugs for less than 3 months. TCR sequences were obtained from RNA taken from PBMCs. This clonotype was recorded many times. Its cognate antigen is unknown. Since the CDR3 does not end with the conserved phenylalanine or tryptophan, this likely comes from a read error. Germline CDR1 and CDR2: DFQATT and SNEGSKA (reference sequence). The CDR3 totals 15 residues. V lost 3 bases to trimming and J lost 9 bases; unmatched junction nucleotides: 13. This sample was also put to use in a study of T cells in Graves' hyperthyroidism and ophthalmopathy. That source notes: Diagnosis relied on clinical symptoms, serum thyroxine and TRAb, thyroid ultrasound and orbital computed tomography. When the TCR CDR3 underwent first-round RT-PCR, the HTBI primer set was used.

This specimen consisted of peripheral blood mononuclear cells (PBMCs), obtained at new diagnosis, from a patient treated with antithyroid drugs. The TCR sequence derives from a woman under 40 with Graves disease. The chain employs TRBV20-1 and TRBJ2-1; 8 nucleotides line up with TRBD2. CDR3 protein: CSARDPGLEAAEQFS. The CDR3 DNA sequence: TGCAGTGCTAGGGATCCGGGACTAGAGGCCGCTGAGCAGTTCTCC.